This record concerns one TCR beta chain sequence. Antigen unknown. V lost 4 bases to trimming and J lost 0 bases; unmatched junction nucleotides: 7. This CDR3 spans 16 amino acids. Looked up from germline, CDR1 is MDHEN and CDR2 is SYDVKM. This entry comes from a study of T cell responses to AZD1222 COVID-19 vaccine. Sequencing was performed with immunoSEQ multiplex PCR; in TCRdb, only in-frame clones are kept and a portion is missing. Among over 110,000 clones listed, around 90% were seen once. General observations from the study: Spike-specific TCR breadth rose after two AZD1222 doses, and depth rose as well.

The sample was peripheral blood, taken on day 0 of AZD1222 vaccination. The receptor comes from an adult in good health. The chain recombines TRBV28 with TRBJ2-7, with 9 bases identical to TRBD1. The CDR3 reads CASSSPGQGNSYEQYF. The CDR3 DNA is TGTGCCAGCAGTTCCCCGGGACAGGGTAACTCCTACGAGCAGTACTTC.